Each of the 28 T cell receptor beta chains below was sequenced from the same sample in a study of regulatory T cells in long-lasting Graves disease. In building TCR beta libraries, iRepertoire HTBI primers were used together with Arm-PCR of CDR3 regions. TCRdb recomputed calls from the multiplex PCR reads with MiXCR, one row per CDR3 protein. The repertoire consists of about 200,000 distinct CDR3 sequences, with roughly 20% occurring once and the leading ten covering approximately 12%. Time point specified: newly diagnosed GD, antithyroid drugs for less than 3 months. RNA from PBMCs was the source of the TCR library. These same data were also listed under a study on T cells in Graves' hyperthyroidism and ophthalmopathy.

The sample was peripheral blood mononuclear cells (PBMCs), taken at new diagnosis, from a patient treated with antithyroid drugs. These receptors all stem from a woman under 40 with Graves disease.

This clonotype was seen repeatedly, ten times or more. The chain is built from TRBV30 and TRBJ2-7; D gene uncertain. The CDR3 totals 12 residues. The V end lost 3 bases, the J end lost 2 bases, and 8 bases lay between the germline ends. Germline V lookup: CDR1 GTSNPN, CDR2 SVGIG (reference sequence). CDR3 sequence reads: CAWSRPTYEQYF. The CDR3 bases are TGTGCCTGGAGCCGACCAACCTACGAGCAGTACTTC.

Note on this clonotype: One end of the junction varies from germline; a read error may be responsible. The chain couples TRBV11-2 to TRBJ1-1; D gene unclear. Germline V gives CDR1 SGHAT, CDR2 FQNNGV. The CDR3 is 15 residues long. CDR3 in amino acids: CAISSSISPNTEAFF. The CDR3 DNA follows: TGTGCCATCAGCTCGTCCATTAGCCCGAACACTGAAGCTTTCTTT.

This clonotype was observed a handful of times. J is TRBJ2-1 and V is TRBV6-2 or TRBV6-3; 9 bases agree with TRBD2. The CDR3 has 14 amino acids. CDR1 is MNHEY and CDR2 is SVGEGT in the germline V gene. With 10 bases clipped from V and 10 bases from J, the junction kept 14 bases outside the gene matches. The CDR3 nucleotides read TGTGCCACCCAGCTAGCGGGGACGGGCGGGGAGCAGTTCTTC. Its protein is CATQLAGTGGEQFF.

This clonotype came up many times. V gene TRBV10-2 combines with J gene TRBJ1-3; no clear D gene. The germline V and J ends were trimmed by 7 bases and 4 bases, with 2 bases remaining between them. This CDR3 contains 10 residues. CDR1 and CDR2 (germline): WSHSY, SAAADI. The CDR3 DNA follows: TGCGCCAGCAAGGGAAACACCATATATTTT. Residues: CASKGNTIYF.

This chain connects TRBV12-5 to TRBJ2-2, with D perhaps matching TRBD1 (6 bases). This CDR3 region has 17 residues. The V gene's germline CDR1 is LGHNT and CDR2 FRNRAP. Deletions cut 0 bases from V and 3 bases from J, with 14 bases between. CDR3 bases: TGTGCTAGTGGTTTGGTACTAGGGGGATCGGACACCGGGGAGCTGTTTTTT. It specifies CASGLVLGGSDTGELFF.

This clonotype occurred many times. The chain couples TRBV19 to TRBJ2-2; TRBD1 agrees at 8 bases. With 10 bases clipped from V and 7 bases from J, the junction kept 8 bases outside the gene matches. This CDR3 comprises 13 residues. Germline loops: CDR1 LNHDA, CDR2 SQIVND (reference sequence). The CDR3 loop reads CATAGQDSGELFF. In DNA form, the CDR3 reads TGTGCCACTGCGGGACAGGACAGCGGGGAGCTGTTTTTT.

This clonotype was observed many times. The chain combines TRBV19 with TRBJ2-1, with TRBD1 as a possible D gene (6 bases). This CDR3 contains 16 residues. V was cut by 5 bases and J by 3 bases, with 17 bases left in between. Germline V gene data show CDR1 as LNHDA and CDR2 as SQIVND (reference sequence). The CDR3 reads CASSLMTGPFYNEQFF. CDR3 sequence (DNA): TGTGCCAGTAGTTTGATGACAGGTCCTTTCTACAATGAGCAGTTCTTC. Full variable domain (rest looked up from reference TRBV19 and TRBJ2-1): DGGITQSPKYLFRKEGQNVTLSCEQNLNHDAMYWYRQDPGQGLRLIYYSQIVNDFQKGDIAEGYSVSREKKESFPLTVTSAQKNPTAFYLCASSLMTGPFYNEQFFGPGTRLTVL.

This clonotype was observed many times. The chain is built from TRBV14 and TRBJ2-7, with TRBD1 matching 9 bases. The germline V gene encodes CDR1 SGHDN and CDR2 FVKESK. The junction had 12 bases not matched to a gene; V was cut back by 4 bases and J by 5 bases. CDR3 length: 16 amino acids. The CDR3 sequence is CASSPGGTGLMDEQYF. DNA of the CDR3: TGTGCCAGCAGCCCCGGAGGGACAGGGCTTATGGACGAGCAGTACTTC.

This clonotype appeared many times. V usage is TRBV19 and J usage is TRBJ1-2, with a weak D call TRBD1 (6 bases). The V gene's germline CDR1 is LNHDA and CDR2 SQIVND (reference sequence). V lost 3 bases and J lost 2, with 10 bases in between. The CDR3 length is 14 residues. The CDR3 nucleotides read TGTGCCAGTAGTATGGGGGGCAACAACTATGGCTACACCTTC. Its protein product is CASSMGGNNYGYTF.

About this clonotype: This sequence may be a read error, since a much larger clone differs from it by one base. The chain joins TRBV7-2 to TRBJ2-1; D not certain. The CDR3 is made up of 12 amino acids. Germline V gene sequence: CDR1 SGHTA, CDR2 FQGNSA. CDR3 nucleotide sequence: TGTGCCAGCAGCTTTATTCCCCATGAGCAGTCCTTC. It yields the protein CASSFIPHEQSF. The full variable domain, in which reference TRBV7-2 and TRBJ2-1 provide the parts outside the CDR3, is GAGVSQSPSNKVTEKGKDVELRCDPISGHTALYWYRQSLGQGLEFLIYFQGNSAPDKSGLPSDRFSAERTGGSVSTLTIQRTQQEDSAVYLCASSFIPHEQSFGPGTRLTVL.

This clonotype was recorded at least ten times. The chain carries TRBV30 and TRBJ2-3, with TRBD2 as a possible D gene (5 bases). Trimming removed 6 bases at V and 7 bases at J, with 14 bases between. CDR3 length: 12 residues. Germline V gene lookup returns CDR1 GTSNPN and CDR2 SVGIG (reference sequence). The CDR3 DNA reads TGTGCCTGCGAGCCAGGAGGAAATACGCAGTATTTT. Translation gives CACEPGGNTQYF.

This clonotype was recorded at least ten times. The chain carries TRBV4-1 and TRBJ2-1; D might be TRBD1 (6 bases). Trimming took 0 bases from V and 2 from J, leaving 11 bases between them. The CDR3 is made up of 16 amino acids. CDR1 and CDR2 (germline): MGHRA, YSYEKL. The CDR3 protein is CASSQDKGHTYNEQFF. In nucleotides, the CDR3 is TGCGCCAGCAGCCAAGATAAGGGACACACCTACAATGAGCAGTTCTTC.

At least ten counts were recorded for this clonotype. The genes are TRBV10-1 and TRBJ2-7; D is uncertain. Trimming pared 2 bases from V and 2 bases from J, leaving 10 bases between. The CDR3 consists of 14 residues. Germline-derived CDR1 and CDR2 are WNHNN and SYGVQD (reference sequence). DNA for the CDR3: TGCGCCAGCAGTGAGGGTACTGTACCCTACGAGCAGTACTTC. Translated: CASSEGTVPYEQYF.

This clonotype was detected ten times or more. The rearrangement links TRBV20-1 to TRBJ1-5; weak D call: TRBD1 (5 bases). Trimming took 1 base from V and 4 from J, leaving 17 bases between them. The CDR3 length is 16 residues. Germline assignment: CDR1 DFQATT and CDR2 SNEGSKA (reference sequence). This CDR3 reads CSARVGGQGGNQPQHF. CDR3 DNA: TGCAGTGCTAGAGTCGGTGGGCAGGGCGGGAATCAGCCCCAGCATTTT.

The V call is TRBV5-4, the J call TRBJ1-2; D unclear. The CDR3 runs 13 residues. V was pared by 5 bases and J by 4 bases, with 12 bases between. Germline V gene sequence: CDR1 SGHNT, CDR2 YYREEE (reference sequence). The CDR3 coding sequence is TGTGCCAGCAGTGATGGGATAGCCTATGGCTACACCTTC. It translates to CASSDGIAYGYTF.

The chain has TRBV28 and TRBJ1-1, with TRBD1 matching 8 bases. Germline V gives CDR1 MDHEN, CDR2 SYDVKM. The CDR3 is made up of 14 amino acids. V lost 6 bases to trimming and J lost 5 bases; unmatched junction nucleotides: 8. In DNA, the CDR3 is TGTGCCAGCAGCGTGACAGGGGCTGGGACTGAAGCTTTCTTT. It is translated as CASSVTGAGTEAFF.

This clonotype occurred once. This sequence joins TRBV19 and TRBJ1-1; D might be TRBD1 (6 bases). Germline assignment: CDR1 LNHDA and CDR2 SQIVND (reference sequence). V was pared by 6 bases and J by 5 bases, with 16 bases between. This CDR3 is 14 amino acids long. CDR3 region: CASRTTGKRTEAFF. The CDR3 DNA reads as TGTGCCAGTAGGACGACAGGAAAGAGGACTGAAGCTTTCTTT.

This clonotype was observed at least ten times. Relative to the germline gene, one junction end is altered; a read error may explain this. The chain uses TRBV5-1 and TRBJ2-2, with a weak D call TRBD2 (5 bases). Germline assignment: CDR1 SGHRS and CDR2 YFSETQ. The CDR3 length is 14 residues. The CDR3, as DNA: TGTGCCAGCAGCCCAAGCGGGAACACCGGGGAGCTGTTTTTT. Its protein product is CASSPSGNTGELFF. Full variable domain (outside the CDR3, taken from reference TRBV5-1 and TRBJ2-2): KAGVTQTPRYLIKTRGQQVTLSCSPISGHRSVSWYQQTPGQGLQFLFEYFSETQRNKGNFPGRFSGRQFSNSRSEMNVSTLELGDSALYLCASSPSGNTGELFFGEGSRLTVL.

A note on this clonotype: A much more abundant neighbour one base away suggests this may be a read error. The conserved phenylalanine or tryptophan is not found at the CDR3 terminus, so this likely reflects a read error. Written as DNA, the CDR3 is TGTGCCAGCAGTGAAAATTCGGCAGGGGCGAACACTGAAGCTTTCCTT. It encodes CASSENSAGANTEAFL. V gene TRBV6-2 or TRBV6-3 combines with J gene TRBJ1-1, with D possibly matching TRBD1 (6 bases). The CDR3 extends over 16 amino acids. CDR1 is MNHEY and CDR2 is SVGEGT in the germline V gene. V lost 5 bases and J 1 base, leaving 17 bases between the germline ends.

The CDR3 loop is CASSLRDRGLGANVLTF. CDR3 nucleotides: TGTGCCAGTAGTCTCCGGGACAGGGGGCTCGGGGCCAACGTCCTGACTTTC. This chain uses TRBV19 with TRBJ2-6; 12 bases map to TRBD1. The V gene's germline CDR1 is LNHDA and CDR2 SQIVND (reference sequence). CDR3 length: 17 residues. V lost 5 bases to trimming and J lost 4 bases; unmatched junction nucleotides: 6.

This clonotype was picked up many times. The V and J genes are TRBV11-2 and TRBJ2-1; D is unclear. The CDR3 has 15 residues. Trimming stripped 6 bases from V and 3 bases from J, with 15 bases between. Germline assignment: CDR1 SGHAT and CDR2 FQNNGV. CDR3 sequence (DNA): TGTGCCAGCAGTCCCGGGCCTATGAGCTACAATGAGCAGTTCTTC. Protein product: CASSPGPMSYNEQFF.

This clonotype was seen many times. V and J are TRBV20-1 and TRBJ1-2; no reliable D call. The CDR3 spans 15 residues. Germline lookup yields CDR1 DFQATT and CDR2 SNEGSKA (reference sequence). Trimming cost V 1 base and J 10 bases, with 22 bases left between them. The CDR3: CSARGGAVAGIVYTF. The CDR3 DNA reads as TGCAGTGCTAGAGGAGGCGCCGTGGCAGGCATTGTCTACACCTTC.

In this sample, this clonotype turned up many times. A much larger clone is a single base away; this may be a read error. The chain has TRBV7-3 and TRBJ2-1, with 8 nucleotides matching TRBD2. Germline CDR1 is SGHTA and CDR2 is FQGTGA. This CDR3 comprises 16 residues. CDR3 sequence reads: CASSPREAGAYNEQLF. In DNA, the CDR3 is TGTGCCAGCAGCCCCCGTGAAGCGGGGGCCTACAATGAGCAGCTCTTC.

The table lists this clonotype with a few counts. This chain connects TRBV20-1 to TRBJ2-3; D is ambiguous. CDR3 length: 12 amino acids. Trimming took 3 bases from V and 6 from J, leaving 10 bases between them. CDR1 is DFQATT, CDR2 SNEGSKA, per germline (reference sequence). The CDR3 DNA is TGCAGTGCTAGGGGCCTGGGGGATACGCAGTATTTT. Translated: CSARGLGDTQYF.

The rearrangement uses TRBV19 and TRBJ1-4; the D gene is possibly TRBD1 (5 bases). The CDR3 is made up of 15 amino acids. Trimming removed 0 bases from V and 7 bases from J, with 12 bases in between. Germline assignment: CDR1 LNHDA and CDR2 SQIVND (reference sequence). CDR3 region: CASSIENGDGEKLFF. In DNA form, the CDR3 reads TGTGCCAGTAGTATAGAAAATGGGGACGGTGAAAAACTGTTTTTT.

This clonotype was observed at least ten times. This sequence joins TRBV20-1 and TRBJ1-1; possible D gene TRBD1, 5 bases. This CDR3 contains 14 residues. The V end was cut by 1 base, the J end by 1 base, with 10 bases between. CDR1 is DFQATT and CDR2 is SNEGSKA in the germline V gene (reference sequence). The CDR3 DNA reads TGCAGTGCTAGAGGAGGCAGGGCGAACACTGAAGCTTTCTTT. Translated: CSARGGRANTEAFF.

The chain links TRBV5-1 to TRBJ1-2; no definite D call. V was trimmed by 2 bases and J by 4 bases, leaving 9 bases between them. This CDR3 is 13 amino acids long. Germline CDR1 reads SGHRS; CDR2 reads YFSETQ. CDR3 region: CASSFTWIYGYTF. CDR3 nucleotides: TGCGCCAGCAGCTTCACATGGATCTATGGCTACACCTTC.

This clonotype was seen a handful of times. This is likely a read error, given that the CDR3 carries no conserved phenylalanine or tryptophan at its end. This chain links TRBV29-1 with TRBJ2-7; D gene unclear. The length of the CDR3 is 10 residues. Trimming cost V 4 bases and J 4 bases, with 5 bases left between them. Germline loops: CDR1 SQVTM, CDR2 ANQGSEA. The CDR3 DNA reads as TGCAGCGTTGGGGATTACGAGCAGTACCTC. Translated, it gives CSVGDYEQYL.